Presented here are 2 T cell receptor beta chains from one specimen sequenced in a study of cytomegalovirus exposure and HLA in healthy donors. The PCR employed 60 Vbeta primers together with 13 Jbeta primers. Here immunoSEQ multiplex PCR was the method, and the copy in TCRdb shows in-frame clones only, minus some. Of under 150,000 clones in the sample, approximately 80% were seen once. The source material was PBMCs. Every receptor here comes from a girl aged 2 to 10 in good health and CMV-seronegative.

This chain links TRBV19 with TRBJ2-7; D ambiguous. The CDR3 sequence is 14 residues long. In germline, CDR1 is LNHDA, CDR2 SQIVND (reference sequence). The V end lost 0 bases, the J end lost 3 bases, and 9 bases lay between the germline ends. The CDR3 protein is CASSIDGDYYEQYF. The DNA of the CDR3 is TGTGCCAGTAGTATAGATGGAGATTACTACGAGCAGTACTTC.

This sequence joins TRBV1 and TRBJ2-3; the table gives TRBD2 as D, unverified against the DNA. TRBV1 is shown as a pseudogene. The CDR3 length is 15 residues. CDR3 protein: CTSRGGAGGRDTQYF. The CDR3 DNA reads as TGCACCAGCCGGGGGGGAGCGGGGGGAAGAGATACGCAGTATTTT.